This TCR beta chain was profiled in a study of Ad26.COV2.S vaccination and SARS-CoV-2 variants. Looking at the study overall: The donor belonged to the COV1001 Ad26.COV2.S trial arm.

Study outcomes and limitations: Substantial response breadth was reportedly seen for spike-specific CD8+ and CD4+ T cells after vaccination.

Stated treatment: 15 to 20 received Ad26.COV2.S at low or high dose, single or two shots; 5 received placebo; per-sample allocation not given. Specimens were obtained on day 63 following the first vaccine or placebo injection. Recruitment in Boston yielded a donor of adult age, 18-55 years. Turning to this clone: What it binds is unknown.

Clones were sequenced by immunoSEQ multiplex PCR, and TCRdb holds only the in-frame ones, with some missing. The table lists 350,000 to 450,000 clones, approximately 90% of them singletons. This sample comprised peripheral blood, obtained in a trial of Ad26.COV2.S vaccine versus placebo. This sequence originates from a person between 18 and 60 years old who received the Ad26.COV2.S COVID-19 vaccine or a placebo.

Here the CDR3 reads CASRQSGSDPYEQYF. The CDR3 nucleotides are TGTGCCAGCAGGCAGAGCGGGAGTGATCCCTACGAGCAGTACTTC. The chain links TRBV21-1 to TRBJ2-7; the table names TRBD2, a call not compared with the DNA. TRBV21-1 is a pseudogene segment. The CDR3 loop spans 15 amino acids.